This T cell receptor beta chain was profiled in a study of T cell changes during pregnancy in multiple sclerosis. The germline gives CDR1 MNHEY, CDR2 SMNVEV (reference sequence). The V end lost 5 bases, the J end lost 4 bases, and 16 bases lay between the germline ends. This CDR3 is 15 amino acids long. Sequencing used immunoSEQ multiplex PCR; TCRdb keeps in-frame clones, though not all of them. This repertoire shows tens of thousands of clones, around nine tenths found once; its top ten account for around 0.67%. The source is a female donor with multiple sclerosis, enrolled in a pregnancy study. The chain couples TRBV27 to TRBJ2-3; D perhaps matches TRBD1 (5 bases). The sample consisted of CD4+ T cells from peripheral blood mononuclear cells, taken in the first trimester of pregnancy. This chain's CDR3 is CASSPSWGGPDTQYF. The DNA of the CDR3 is TGTGCCAGCAGTCCGTCTTGGGGCGGCCCAGATACGCAGTATTTT.